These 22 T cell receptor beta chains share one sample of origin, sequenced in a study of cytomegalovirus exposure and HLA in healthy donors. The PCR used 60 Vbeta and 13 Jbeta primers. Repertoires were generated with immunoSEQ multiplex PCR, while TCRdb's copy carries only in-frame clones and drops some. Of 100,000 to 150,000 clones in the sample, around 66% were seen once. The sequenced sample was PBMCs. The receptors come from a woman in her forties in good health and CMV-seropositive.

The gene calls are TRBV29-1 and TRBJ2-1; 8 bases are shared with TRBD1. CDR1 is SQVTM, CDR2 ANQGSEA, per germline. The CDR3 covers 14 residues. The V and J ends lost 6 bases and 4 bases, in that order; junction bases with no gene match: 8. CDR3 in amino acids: CSVRQGADYNEQFF. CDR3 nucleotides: TGCAGCGTCAGGCAGGGGGCAGATTACAATGAGCAGTTCTTC.

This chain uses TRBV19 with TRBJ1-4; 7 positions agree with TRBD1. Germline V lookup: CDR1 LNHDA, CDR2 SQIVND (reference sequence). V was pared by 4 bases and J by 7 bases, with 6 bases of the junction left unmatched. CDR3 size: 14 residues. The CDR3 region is CASSSRGEGEKLFF. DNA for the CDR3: TGTGCCAGTAGTAGCAGGGGGGAAGGTGAAAAACTGTTTTTT.

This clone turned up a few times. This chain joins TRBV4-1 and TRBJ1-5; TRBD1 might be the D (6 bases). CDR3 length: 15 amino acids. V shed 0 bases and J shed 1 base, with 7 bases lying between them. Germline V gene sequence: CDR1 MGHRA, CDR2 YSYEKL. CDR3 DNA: TGCGCCAGCAGCCAAGAGCAGGGGAGCAATCAGCCCCAGCATTTT. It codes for CASSQEQGSNQPQHF.

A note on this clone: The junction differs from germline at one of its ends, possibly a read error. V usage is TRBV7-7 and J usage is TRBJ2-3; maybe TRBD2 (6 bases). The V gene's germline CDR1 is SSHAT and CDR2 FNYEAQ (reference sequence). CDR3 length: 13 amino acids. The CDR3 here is CASSPDGGDTQYF. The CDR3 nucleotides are TGTGCTAGCAGCCCAGACGGGGGAGATACGCAGTATTTT.

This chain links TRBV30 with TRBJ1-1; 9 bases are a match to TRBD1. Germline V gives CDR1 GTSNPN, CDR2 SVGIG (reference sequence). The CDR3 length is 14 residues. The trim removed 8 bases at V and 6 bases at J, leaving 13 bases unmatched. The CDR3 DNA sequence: TGTGCCACCAAAAGCGGACAGGGGACCTCTGAAGCTTTCTTT. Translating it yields CATKSGQGTSEAFF.

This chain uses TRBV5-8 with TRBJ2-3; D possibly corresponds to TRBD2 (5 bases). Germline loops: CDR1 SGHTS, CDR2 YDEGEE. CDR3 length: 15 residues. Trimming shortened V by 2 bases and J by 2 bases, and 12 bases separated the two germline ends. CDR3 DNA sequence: TGTGCCAGCAGCTTTGGTGTTCTAGCCACAGATACGCAGTATTTT. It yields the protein CASSFGVLATDTQYF.

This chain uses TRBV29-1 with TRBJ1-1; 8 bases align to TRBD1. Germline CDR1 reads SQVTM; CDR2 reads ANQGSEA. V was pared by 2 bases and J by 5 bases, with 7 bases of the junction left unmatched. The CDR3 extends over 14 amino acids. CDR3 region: CSVERRGRETEAFF. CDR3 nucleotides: TGCAGCGTTGAACGCAGGGGGCGCGAAACTGAAGCTTTCTTT.

This chain's CDR3 is CASSWTSGLYEQYF. CDR3 bases: TGTGCCAGCAGTTGGACTAGCGGGCTCTACGAGCAGTACTTC. V usage is TRBV6-5 and J usage is TRBJ2-5, with 11 bases lining up with TRBD2. The DNA end favors TRBJ2-7, so the J call may be wrong. The germline CDR1 and CDR2 sequences are MNHEY and SVGAGI. CDR3 length: 14 amino acids.

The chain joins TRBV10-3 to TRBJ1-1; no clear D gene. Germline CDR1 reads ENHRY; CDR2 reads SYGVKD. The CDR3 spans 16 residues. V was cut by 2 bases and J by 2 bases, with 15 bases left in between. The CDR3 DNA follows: TGTGCCATCAGTGAGCGGAGGGCCCCTCTTAACACTGAAGCTTTCTTT. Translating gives CAISERRAPLNTEAFF.

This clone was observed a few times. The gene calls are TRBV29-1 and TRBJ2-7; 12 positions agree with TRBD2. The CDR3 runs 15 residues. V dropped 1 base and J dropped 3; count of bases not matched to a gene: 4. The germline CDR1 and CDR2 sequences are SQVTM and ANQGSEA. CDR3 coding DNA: TGCAGCGTTGAAGTTCCGACTAGCGGGAGCTACGAGCAGTACTTC. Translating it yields CSVEVPTSGSYEQYF.

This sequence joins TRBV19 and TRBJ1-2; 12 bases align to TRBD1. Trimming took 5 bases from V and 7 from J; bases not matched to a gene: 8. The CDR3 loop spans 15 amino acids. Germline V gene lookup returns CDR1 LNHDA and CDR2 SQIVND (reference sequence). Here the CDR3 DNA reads TGTGCCAGTAGTGTTCCGGGACAGGGGGCTAGTGGCTACACCTTC. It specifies CASSVPGQGASGYTF.

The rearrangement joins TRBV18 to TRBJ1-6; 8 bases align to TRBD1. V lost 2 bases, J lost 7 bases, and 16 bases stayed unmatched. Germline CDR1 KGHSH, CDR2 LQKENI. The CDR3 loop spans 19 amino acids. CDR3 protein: CASSPSRQGLPGGNSPLHF. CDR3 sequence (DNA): TGTGCCAGCTCACCATCGAGACAGGGGCTTCCGGGGGGAAATTCACCCCTCCACTTT. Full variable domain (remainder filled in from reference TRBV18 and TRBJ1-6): NAGVMQNPRHLVRRRGQEARLRCSPMKGHSHVYWYRQLPEEGLKFMVYLQKENIIDESGMPKERFSAEFPKEGPSILRIQQVVRGDSAAYFCASSPSRQGLPGGNSPLHFGNGTRLTVT.

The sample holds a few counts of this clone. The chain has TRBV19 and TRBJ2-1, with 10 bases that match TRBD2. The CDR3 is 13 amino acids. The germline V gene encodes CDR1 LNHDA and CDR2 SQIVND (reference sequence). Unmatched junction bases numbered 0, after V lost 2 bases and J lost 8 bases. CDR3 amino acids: CASSISGGDEQFF. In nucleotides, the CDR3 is TGTGCCAGTAGTATAAGCGGGGGGGATGAGCAGTTCTTC.

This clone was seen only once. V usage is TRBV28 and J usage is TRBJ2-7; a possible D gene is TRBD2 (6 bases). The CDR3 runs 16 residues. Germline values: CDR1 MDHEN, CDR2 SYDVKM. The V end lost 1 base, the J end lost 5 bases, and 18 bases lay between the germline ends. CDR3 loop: CASSLYELAPRNEQYF. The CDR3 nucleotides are TGTGCCAGCAGTTTATACGAACTAGCCCCTCGTAACGAGCAGTACTTC.

As DNA, the CDR3 is TGTGCCAGCAGTTATACAGGGGGAAAAGAAAAACTGTTTTTT. Translation: CASSYTGGKEKLFF. The rearrangement joins TRBV6-5 to TRBJ1-4, with 8 bases identical to TRBD1. The germline V gene encodes CDR1 MNHEY and CDR2 SVGAGI. The CDR3 length is 14 residues. Trimming cost V 3 bases and J 8 bases; bases outside gene matches: 5.

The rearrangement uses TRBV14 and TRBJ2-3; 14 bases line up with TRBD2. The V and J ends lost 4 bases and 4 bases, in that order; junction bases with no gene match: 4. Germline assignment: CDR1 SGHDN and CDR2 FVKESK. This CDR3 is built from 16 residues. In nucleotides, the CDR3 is TGTGCCAGCAGCCTAGGACTAGCGGGGGGCGCAGATACGCAGTATTTT. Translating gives CASSLGLAGGADTQYF.

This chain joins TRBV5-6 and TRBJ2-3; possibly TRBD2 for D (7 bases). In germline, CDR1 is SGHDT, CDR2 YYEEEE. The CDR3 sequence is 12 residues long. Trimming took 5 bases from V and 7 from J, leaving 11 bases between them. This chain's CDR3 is CASSGGANTQYF. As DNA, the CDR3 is TGTGCCAGCAGTGGGGGGGCGAATACGCAGTATTTT.

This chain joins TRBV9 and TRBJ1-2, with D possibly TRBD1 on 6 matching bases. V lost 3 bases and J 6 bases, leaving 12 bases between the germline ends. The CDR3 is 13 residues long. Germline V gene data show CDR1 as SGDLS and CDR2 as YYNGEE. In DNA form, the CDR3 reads TGTGCCAGCAGCGACCGGACAGATGATGGCTACACCTTC. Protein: CASSDRTDDGYTF.

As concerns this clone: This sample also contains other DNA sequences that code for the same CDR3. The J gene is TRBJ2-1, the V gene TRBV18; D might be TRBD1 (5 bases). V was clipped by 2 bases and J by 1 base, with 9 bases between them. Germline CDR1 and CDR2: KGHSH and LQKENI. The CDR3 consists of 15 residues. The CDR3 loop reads CASSPTGGSYNEQFF. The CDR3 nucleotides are TGTGCCAGCTCACCAACAGGCGGTTCCTACAATGAGCAGTTCTTC.

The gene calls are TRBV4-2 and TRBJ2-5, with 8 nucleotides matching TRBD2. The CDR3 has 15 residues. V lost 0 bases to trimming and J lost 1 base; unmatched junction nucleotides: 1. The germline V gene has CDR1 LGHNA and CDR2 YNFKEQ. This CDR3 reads CASSQERGGQETQYF. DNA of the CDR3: TGTGCCAGCAGCCAAGAACGGGGGGGCCAAGAGACCCAGTACTTC.

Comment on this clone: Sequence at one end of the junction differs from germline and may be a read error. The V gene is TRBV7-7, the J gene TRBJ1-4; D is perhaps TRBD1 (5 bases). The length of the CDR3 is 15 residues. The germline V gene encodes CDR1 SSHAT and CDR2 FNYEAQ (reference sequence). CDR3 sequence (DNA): TGTGCTAGCAGTCGCGCCTCGGGGGAGAATGAAAAACTGTTTTTT. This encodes CASSRASGENEKLFF.

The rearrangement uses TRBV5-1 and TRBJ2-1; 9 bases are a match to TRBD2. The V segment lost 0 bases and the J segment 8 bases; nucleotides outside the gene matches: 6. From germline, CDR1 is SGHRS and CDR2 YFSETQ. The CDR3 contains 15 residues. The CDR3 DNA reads TGCGCCAGCAGCTTGGGGGCGGGAGGGGCCGATGAGCAGTTCTTC. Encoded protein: CASSLGAGGADEQFF. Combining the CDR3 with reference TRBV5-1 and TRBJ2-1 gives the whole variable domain KAGVTQTPRYLIKTRGQQVTLSCSPISGHRSVSWYQQTPGQGLQFLFEYFSETQRNKGNFPGRFSGRQFSNSRSEMNVSTLELGDSALYLCASSLGAGGADEQFFGPGTRLTVL.